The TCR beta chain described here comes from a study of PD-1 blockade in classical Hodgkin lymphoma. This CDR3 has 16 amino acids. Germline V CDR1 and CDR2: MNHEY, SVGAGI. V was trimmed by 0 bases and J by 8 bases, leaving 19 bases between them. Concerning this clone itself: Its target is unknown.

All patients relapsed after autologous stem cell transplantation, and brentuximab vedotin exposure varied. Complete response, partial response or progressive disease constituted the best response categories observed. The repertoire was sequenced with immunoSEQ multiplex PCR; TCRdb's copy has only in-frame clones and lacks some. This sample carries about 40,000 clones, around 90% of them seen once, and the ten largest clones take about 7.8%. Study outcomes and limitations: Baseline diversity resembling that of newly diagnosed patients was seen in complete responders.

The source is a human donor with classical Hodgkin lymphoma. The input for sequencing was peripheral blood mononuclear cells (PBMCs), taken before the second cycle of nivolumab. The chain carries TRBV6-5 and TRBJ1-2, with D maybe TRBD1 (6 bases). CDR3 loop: CASSYSTSTGAGGYTF. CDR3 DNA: TGTGCCAGCAGTTACTCGACGAGTACGGGGGCGGGCGGCTACACCTTC.